Listed below are T cell receptor beta chains from one sample, sequenced in a study of cytotoxic CD8 clonotypes in ibrutinib-treated CLL. Some clones are missing from TCRdb's copy, which holds only in-frame ones; the method was immunoSEQ multiplex PCR. The top ten hold around a quarter of the sample, which has about 140,000 clones, roughly 77% seen once. The source material was PBMCs, sampled after 12 months of ibrutinib treatment. Every receptor here comes from a human donor with chronic lymphocytic leukemia. The CDR3 runs from the conserved cysteine through the conserved F or W. The D gene is left open where the match is weak. Not every row has a clone size; where given, it reads once, few, many or a size class.

j_call | d_call | clone_size | v_call | cdr3_aa | cdr3_nt
TRBJ1-6 | - | few | TRBV10-2 | CASSEFRTGHSPLHF | TGCGCCAGCAGTGAGTTTAGGACCGGACACTCACCCCTCCACTTT
TRBJ1-6 | TRBD1 | - | TRBV7-2 | CASSTGTGENSPLHF | TGTGCCAGCAGCACCGGGACAGGGGAGAATTCACCCCTCCACTTT
TRBJ1-1 | - | - | TRBV7-2 | CASSLNRVGTEAFF | TGTGCCAGCAGCTTAAATAGGGTGGGCACTGAAGCTTTCTTT
TRBJ2-7 | TRBD1 | once | TRBV7-2 | CASSSFLQDRDYEQYF | TGTGCCAGCAGCTCTTTTTTGCAGGACAGGGACTACGAGCAGTACTTC
TRBJ2-2 | TRBD2 | - | TRBV5-1 | CASSLEGGPGTGELFF | TGCGCCAGCAGCTTGGAGGGAGGGCCGGGCACCGGGGAGCTGTTTTTT
TRBJ1-5 | - | - | TRBV7-8 | CASSLWGASNQPQHF | TGTGCCAGCAGCTTATGGGGGGCGAGCAATCAGCCCCAGCATTTT
TRBJ2-5 | TRBD1 | - | TRBV11-2 | CASSLDGDRETQYF | TGTGCCAGCAGCTTAGATGGGGACAGGGAGACCCAGTACTTC
TRBJ1-2 | TRBD1 | - | TRBV27 | CASSLSPGGSGYTF | TGTGCCAGCAGTTTATCGCCAGGGGGCAGTGGCTACACCTTC
TRBJ1-2 | - | - | TRBV7-2 | CASSPSYGYTF | TGTGCCAGCAGCCCTAGCTATGGCTACACCTTC
TRBJ1-4 | TRBD1 | - | TRBV7-9 | CASSHWRDSNEKLFF | TGTGCCAGCAGCCATTGGAGGGACAGTAATGAAAAACTGTTTTTT
TRBJ2-5 | TRBD2 | once | TRBV5-8 | CASSSGGTSGSGETQYF | TGTGCCAGCAGCTCGGGTGGGACTAGCGGGAGCGGTGAGACCCAGTACTTC
TRBJ2-3 | TRBD2 | - | TRBV4-3 | CASSQDSGGRKDTQYF | TGCGCCAGCAGCCAAGACTCCGGCGGGAGGAAGGATACGCAGTATTTT
TRBJ2-7 | - | - | TRBV2 | CASGQSSYEQYF | TGTGCCAGCGGACAGAGCTCCTACGAGCAGTACTTC
TRBJ2-7 | - | - | TRBV28 | CAASPGFSYEQYF | TGTGCCGCTTCTCCAGGGTTTTCCTACGAGCAGTACTTC
TRBJ1-3 | - | - | TRBV29-1 | CSVDSGGGNTIYF | TGCAGCGTTGATTCCGGGGGTGGAAACACCATATATTTT
TRBJ2-5 | TRBD1 | - | TRBV7-7 | CASSFSGTAWGETQYF | TGTGCTAGCAGCTTTTCTGGGACAGCCTGGGGGGAGACCCAGTACTTC
TRBJ1-2 | - | - | TRBV25-1 | CASSDPIRYGYTF | TGTGCCAGCAGTGATCCCATCCGCTATGGCTACACCTTC
TRBJ2-1 | - | once | TRBV21-1 | CASSKARNKGFGNRGKVYNEQFF | TGTGCCAGCAGCAAAGCGCGGAACAAGGGCTTCGGAAACAGGGGGAAGGTCTACAATGAGCAGTTCTTC
TRBJ2-1 | - | few | TRBV23-1 | CASSQWPLNEQFF | TGCGCCAGCAGTCAATGGCCCCTCAATGAGCAGTTCTTC
TRBJ1-1 | - | few | TRBV5-4 | CAVLYGGRTEAFF | TGTGCCGTGTTGTATGGGGGGCGGACTGAAGCTTTCTTT
TRBJ2-7 | - | - | TRBV9 | CASSVGTAYEQYF | TGTGCCAGCAGCGTAGGGACAGCCTACGAGCAGTACTTC
TRBJ2-2 | TRBD2 | - | TRBV7-2 | CASSKGAGVNTGELFF | TGTGCCAGCAGTAAGGGAGCGGGGGTGAACACCGGGGAGCTGTTTTTT
TRBJ1-2 | TRBD1 | many | TRBV5-1 | CASSEGQGSRGYTF | TGCGCCAGCAGCGAGGGACAGGGCAGTCGGGGCTACACCTTC
TRBJ1-2 | - | - | TRBV30 | CAWSVAETYGYTF | TGTGCCTGGAGTGTAGCTGAGACCTATGGCTACACCTTC
TRBJ2-7 | TRBD1 | - | TRBV19 | CASSKPGQGYEQYF | TGTGCCAGTAGTAAGCCGGGACAGGGTTACGAGCAGTACTTC
TRBJ1-1 | - | once | TRBV13 | CASSLASGLNTEAFF | TGTGCCAGCAGCTTAGCTTCGGGTCTGAACACTGAAGCTTTCTTT
TRBJ1-2 | TRBD1 | - | TRBV7-2 | CASSQSGTGLGYSF | TGTGCCAGCAGCCAGAGTGGGACAGGGCTTGGCTACTCCTTC
TRBJ1-1 | - | - | TRBV27 | CASSVTQGLNTEAFF | TGTGCCAGCAGTGTAACACAGGGTTTGAACACTGAAGCTTTCTTT
TRBJ1-1 | - | - | TRBV6-5 | CASSYPPGEAFF | TGTGCCAGCAGTTACCCTCCGGGGGAAGCTTTCTTT
TRBJ2-7 | - | - | TRBV19 | CASSIDRTGSYEQYF | TGTGCCAGTAGTATAGATCGGACCGGGTCCTACGAGCAGTACTTC
TRBJ2-5 | TRBD2 | - | TRBV2 | CASHPGTRWETQYF | TGTGCCAGCCACCCCGGGACTAGATGGGAGACCCAGTACTTC
TRBJ2-7 | TRBD2 | - | TRBV9 | CASSVEGLAGLYEQYF | TGTGCCAGCAGCGTAGAAGGTCTAGCGGGCTTATACGAGCAGTACTTC
TRBJ2-5 | - | - | TRBV30 | CAWSVGAAGETQYF | TGTGCCTGGAGTGTAGGGGCGGCCGGAGAGACCCAGTACTTC
TRBJ2-1 | - | - | TRBV27 | CASNHAGPNEQFF | TGTGCCAGCAACCACGCAGGGCCCAATGAGCAGTTCTTC
TRBJ1-1 | - | few | TRBV6-5 | CASREPGRGPEAFF | TGTGCCAGCAGGGAACCGGGTCGTGGGCCTGAAGCTTTCTTT
TRBJ2-7 | - | - | TRBV9 | CASSVAATDYEQYF | TGTGCCAGCAGCGTAGCAGCGACTGACTACGAGCAGTACTTC
TRBJ2-3 | - | - | TRBV28 | CASSLQIWGGTDTQYF | TGTGCCAGCAGTTTACAAATTTGGGGAGGCACAGATACGCAGTATTTT
TRBJ2-7 | TRBD2 | - | TRBV9 | CASSLSPSGSHYEQYF | TGTGCCAGCAGCCTCAGTCCCAGCGGGAGTCATTACGAGCAGTACTTC
TRBJ2-3 | TRBD2 | - | TRBV5-5 | CASSGVGAGGAPTDTQYF | TGTGCCAGCAGCGGGGTAGGGGCCGGGGGGGCCCCAACAGATACGCAGTATTTT
TRBJ2-7 | TRBD1 | - | TRBV11-2 | CASSFRQGFSYEQYF | TGTGCCAGCAGCTTTCGACAGGGCTTCTCCTACGAGCAGTACTTC
TRBJ2-6 | TRBD1 | - | TRBV9 | CASSVSRTGGHSGANVLTF | TGTGCCAGCAGCGTATCTAGGACAGGGGGTCACTCTGGGGCCAACGTCCTGACTTTC
TRBJ1-2 | - | few | TRBV7-2 | CASSLGSGLLTISYTF | TGTGCCAGCAGCTTAGGCTCGGGTCTGCTCACAATAAGCTACACCTTC
TRBJ2-1 | - | - | TRBV6-5 | CASRTTQGGNEQFF | TGTGCCAGCAGGACGACACAGGGAGGTAATGAGCAGTTCTTC
TRBJ2-7 | TRBD1 | few | TRBV28 | CASSPGDRVYEQYF | TGTGCCAGCAGTCCTGGGGACAGGGTCTACGAGCAGTACTTC
TRBJ1-3 | - | - | TRBV5-5 | CASSLTPVSSGNTIYF | TGTGCCAGCAGCTTGACTCCGGTCTCCTCTGGAAACACCATATATTTT
TRBJ2-3 | TRBD1 | - | TRBV7-9 | CASSLVAGGTTDTQYF | TGTGCCAGCAGCTTAGTGGCAGGGGGAACAACAGATACGCAGTATTTT
TRBJ1-5 | TRBD1 | - | TRBV6-5 | CASSPDRTRPQHF | TGTGCCAGCAGTCCGGACAGGACCAGGCCCCAGCATTTT
TRBJ2-2 | TRBD1 | - | TRBV9 | CASSVRTDRANTGELFF | TGTGCCAGCAGCGTAAGGACCGACAGGGCGAACACCGGGGAGCTGTTTTTT
TRBJ1-2 | TRBD1 | - | TRBV2 | CASSFQGVNYGYTF | TGTGCCAGCAGTTTCCAGGGGGTCAACTATGGCTACACCTTC
TRBJ1-5 | - | - | TRBV4-3 | CASSPRGGMDQPQHF | TGCGCCAGCAGCCCTAGGGGAGGGATGGACCAGCCCCAGCATTTT
TRBJ2-5 | - | few | TRBV7-2 | CASSFLETQYF | TGTGCCAGCAGCTTTTTGGAGACCCAGTACTTC
TRBJ1-5 | - | - | TRBV30 | CAWSGSYSNQPQHF | TGTGCCTGGAGCGGGAGTTATAGCAATCAGCCCCAGCATTTT
TRBJ1-1 | - | - | TRBV7-9 | CASSTRGMNTEAFF | TGTGCCAGCAGCACCCGGGGGATGAACACTGAAGCTTTCTTT
TRBJ1-6 | TRBD1 | - | TRBV7-9 | CASSGQGRDSPLHF | TGTGCCAGCAGTGGACAGGGCAGGGATTCACCCCTCCACTTT
TRBJ1-2 | - | - | TRBV9 | CASSVKFNYGYTF | TGTGCCAGCAGCGTAAAGTTTAACTATGGCTACACCTTC